This T cell receptor beta chain was profiled in a study of CD8 T cells in ankylosing spondylitis. A quantitative 5'-RACE method, one with molecular barcodes, was used to make TCR beta libraries. TCRdb processed the 5' RACE reads anew with MiXCR; each CDR3 protein has one entry. Found here are 230,000 or so distinct CDR3 sequences, approximately 20% of them singletons; the top ten hold roughly 34%. This clonotype has only a few counts. What it recognizes is unknown. Broader study findings: Past studies reported some motif variants in reactive arthritis synovial fluid and blood. Disease-linked clones reportedly showed significant enrichment in matched ankylosing spondylitis synovial fluid.

Losses at the gene ends were 3 bases for V and 3 bases for J; bases not matched to a gene: 5. Germline values: CDR1 SGHKS, CDR2 YYEKEE (reference sequence). The CDR3 has 16 amino acids. This chain links TRBV5-5 with TRBJ2-5; the match to TRBD2 covers 13 bases. The sequence derives from a male donor with ankylosing spondylitis or in good health (not recorded which). Sequenced material: blood, either unsorted or a sorted T cell fraction (not recorded which). In DNA, the CDR3 is TGTGCCAGCAGCTCTTTCGGACTAGCGGGAGAAGAGACCCAGTACTTC. This translates into CASSSFGLAGEETQYF.